One sample yielded the 23 T cell receptor beta chains listed below, sequenced in a study of shared clonotypes between healthy human individuals. The naive CD8 subset, CD45RO-negative cells positively selected for CCR7, excluded terminally differentiated effector memory CD45RA+ cells. Using immunoSEQ multiplex PCR, the repertoire was profiled, and TCRdb retains in-frame clones only, with some absent. Among about 870,000 clones, approximately 92% were seen once, and the ten largest hold around 24%. Sequencing used naive CD8+ T cells sorted from blood. These receptors were obtained from a man between 25 and 39 years old in good health.

V and J are TRBV6-5 and TRBJ1-1; D is unclear. The CDR3 contains 15 residues. The V end lost 0 bases, the J end lost 4 bases, and 12 bases lay between the germline ends. Germline lookup yields CDR1 MNHEY and CDR2 SVGAGI. CDR3 sequence: CASSYSYSYGTEAFF. The CDR3 DNA follows: TGTGCCAGCAGTTACTCTTACAGCTATGGCACTGAAGCTTTCTTT.

The chain combines TRBV5-6 with TRBJ1-5, with 7 bases aligning to TRBD1. The junction had 24 bases not matched to a gene; V was cut back by 2 bases and J by 10 bases. The CDR3 runs to 19 residues. Germline V gene data show CDR1 as SGHDT and CDR2 as YYEEEE. CDR3 sequence reads: CASSLQGTRQTKIISPQHF. Written as DNA, the CDR3 is TGTGCCAGCAGCTTACAGGGGACACGACAAACAAAAATAATCAGCCCCCAGCATTTT.

The CDR3 region has the DNA TGTGCCAGCAGTTTGGTCTGGGGCAATGAGCAGTTCTTC. Translation gives CASSLVWGNEQFF. This chain joins TRBV27 and TRBJ2-1; no clear D. The CDR3 covers 13 residues. Germline V gene data show CDR1 as MNHEY and CDR2 as SMNVEV (reference sequence). V was shortened by 3 bases and J by 6 bases, with 9 bases between the two germline ends.

This chain links TRBV5-6 with TRBJ2-7; D uncertain. V lost 4 bases, J lost 2 bases, and 13 bases lay in between. CDR3 length equals 14 residues. The germline CDR1 and CDR2 sequences are SGHDT and YYEEEE. DNA of the CDR3: TGTGCCAGCAGCCCCTCCGGTCTTACCTACGAGCAGTACTTC. This sequence encodes CASSPSGLTYEQYF.

The gene calls are TRBV25-1 and TRBJ2-5; possibly TRBD1 for D (6 bases). CDR3 length: 16 residues. V was clipped by 4 bases and J by 1 base, with 16 bases between them. The germline V gene has CDR1 MGHDK and CDR2 SYGVNS. The CDR3 loop is CASSGGDRLVQETQYF. DNA for the CDR3: TGTGCCAGCAGTGGGGGTGACAGGCTTGTCCAAGAGACCCAGTACTTC.

The rearrangement uses TRBV7-8 and TRBJ1-2; D is unclear. Trimming pared 5 bases from V and 1 base from J, leaving 14 bases between. Germline lookup yields CDR1 SGHVS and CDR2 FQNEAQ. The CDR3 runs to 15 residues. This chain's CDR3 is CASSPQTHNNYGYTF. The CDR3 nucleotides are TGTGCCAGCAGCCCCCAAACCCATAATAACTATGGCTACACCTTC.

CDR3 in amino acids: CASRSGEHGYTF. In DNA form, the CDR3 reads TGTGCCAGTAGATCAGGGGAGCATGGCTACACCTTC. The V gene is TRBV19, the J gene TRBJ1-2; the D gene is possibly TRBD1 (6 bases). CDR1 is LNHDA and CDR2 is SQIVND in the germline V gene (reference sequence). The CDR3 totals 12 residues. The V end lost 6 bases, the J end lost 6 bases, and 11 bases lay between the germline ends.

V gene TRBV7-2 combines with J gene TRBJ2-1, with TRBD2 as a possible D gene (6 bases). The V and J ends lost 5 bases and 9 bases respectively, with 17 bases between them. This CDR3 has 14 residues. Germline CDR1 and CDR2: SGHTA and FQGNSA. As DNA, the CDR3 is TGTGCCAGCAGCCTCGGGGGAGCCCGCCCTGAGCAGTTCTTC. This sequence encodes CASSLGGARPEQFF.

About this clone itself: A read error is the likely source, as a far larger clone sits one nucleotide away. Other DNA sequences in the sample encode the same CDR3. This chain connects TRBV11-2 to TRBJ2-7; D remains ambiguous. The germline V gene has CDR1 SGHAT and CDR2 FQNNGV. This CDR3 spans 12 amino acids. V lost 4 bases and J lost 0, with 4 bases in between. CDR3 loop: CASSSNSYEQYF. In DNA, the CDR3 is TGTGCCAGCAGCTCTAACTCCTACGAGCAGTACTTC.

The chain uses TRBV6-5 and TRBJ2-1; TRBD1 might be the D (6 bases). V shed 4 bases and J shed 9 bases, with 16 bases lying between them. CDR3 size: 14 residues. Germline V lookup: CDR1 MNHEY, CDR2 SVGAGI. This CDR3 is CASSWVLGAGEQFF. The DNA for the CDR3 is TGTGCCAGCAGTTGGGTGTTGGGGGCAGGTGAGCAGTTCTTC.

The gene calls are TRBV4-1 and TRBJ2-7; 11 nucleotides align to TRBD1. CDR3 length: 15 residues. Per the germline V gene, CDR1 is MGHRA and CDR2 is YSYEKL. Trimming removed 3 bases from V and 6 bases from J; junction bases left unmatched: 7. CDR3 protein: CASSQAGTGGSEQYF. The CDR3 nucleotides read TGCGCCAGCAGCCAGGCCGGGACAGGGGGTTCCGAGCAGTACTTC.

This clone was seen a single time. J is TRBJ2-7 and V is TRBV7-8; TRBD2 matches at 10 bases. This CDR3 spans 17 amino acids. V shed 2 bases, J shed 0 bases, and the junction held 7 bases outside the gene matches. Per germline, CDR1 SGHVS and CDR2 FQNEAQ. The CDR3 region is CASSLRLAGDSSYEQYF. The CDR3 DNA reads as TGTGCCAGCAGCTTAAGACTAGCGGGCGACTCCTCCTACGAGCAGTACTTC.

Details on this clone: Different DNA sequences within this sample yield the same CDR3. V and J are TRBV7-9 and TRBJ2-7; no clear D. V was pared by 2 bases and J by 1 base, with 6 bases between. CDR3 length equals 13 residues. Germline CDR1 reads SEHNR; CDR2 reads FQNEAQ (reference sequence). The CDR3 loop reads CASSLWGSYEQYF. In nucleotides, the CDR3 is TGTGCCAGCAGCTTATGGGGTTCCTACGAGCAGTACTTC.

This chain uses TRBV5-6 with TRBJ2-3; D remains unclear. CDR3 length equals 14 residues. The germline V gene encodes CDR1 SGHDT and CDR2 YYEEEE. With 0 bases removed from V and 4 bases from J, the gap between germline ends came to 9 bases. As DNA, the CDR3 is TGTGCCAGCAGCTTGGGTATTATTCCAGATACGCAGTATTTT. The encoded protein is CASSLGIIPDTQYF.

V gene TRBV4-3 combines with J gene TRBJ2-1; TRBD2 matches at 11 bases. The trim removed 1 base at V and 13 bases at J, leaving 6 bases unmatched. The CDR3 is 14 amino acids. Germline V gives CDR1 LGHNA, CDR2 YSLEER. The CDR3 region has the DNA TGCGCCAGCAGCCAAGGTGCTAGCGGGAGGATTCAGTTCTTC. Its translation is CASSQGASGRIQFF.

With regard to this clone: Other DNA variants within this sample encode the same CDR3. This sequence joins TRBV5-1 and TRBJ2-7; perhaps TRBD2 as D (5 bases). The CDR3 extends over 13 amino acids. From germline, CDR1 is SGHRS and CDR2 YFSETQ. V gave up 0 bases and J gave up 3 bases, with 7 bases separating them. CDR3 bases: TGCGCCAGCAGCTTGGGGGGAGACTACGAGCAGTACTTC. As protein: CASSLGGDYEQYF.

This clone was observed a single time. The V and J genes are TRBV5-5 and TRBJ2-7, with 9 positions matching TRBD1. The junction had 6 bases not matched to a gene; V was cut back by 5 bases and J by 3 bases. The CDR3 spans 14 residues. In germline, CDR1 is SGHKS, CDR2 YYEKEE (reference sequence). In DNA form, the CDR3 reads TGTGCCAGCAGTCAGCCGGGACAGGGCTACGAGCAGTACTTC. This sequence encodes CASSQPGQGYEQYF.

The chain carries TRBV27 and TRBJ1-2; D might be TRBD1 (6 bases). Trimming pared 8 bases from V and 8 bases from J, leaving 21 bases between. The germline CDR1 and CDR2 sequences are MNHEY and SMNVEV (reference sequence). The CDR3 loop spans 14 amino acids. CDR3 residues: CASGLNGTPFGYTF. The CDR3 bases are TGTGCCAGCGGTCTTAACGGGACACCATTCGGCTACACCTTC.

The chain is built from TRBV27 and TRBJ2-7, with a possible D match to TRBD1 (6 bases). V lost 6 bases to trimming and J lost 4 bases, with 13 bases between them. CDR1 MNHEY and CDR2 SMNVEV come from the germline V gene (reference sequence). This CDR3 comprises 13 residues. The CDR3 DNA reads as TGTGCCAGCAGAGGACAGCCTAATTACGAGCAGTACTTC. Translation gives CASRGQPNYEQYF.

This sequence joins TRBV29-1 and TRBJ2-6; no definite D call. CDR3 length: 16 residues. Germline loops: CDR1 SQVTM, CDR2 ANQGSEA. Trimming pared 7 bases from V and 0 bases from J, leaving 16 bases between. The CDR3 here is CSGFIRDTSGANVLTF. CDR3 nucleotide sequence: TGCAGCGGGTTCATAAGGGATACCTCTGGGGCCAACGTCCTGACTTTC.

This chain joins TRBV7-9 and TRBJ1-1; D not resolved. The germline V gene has CDR1 SEHNR and CDR2 FQNEAQ (reference sequence). The CDR3 has 15 residues. The germline V and J ends were trimmed by 1 base and 2 bases, with 11 bases remaining between them. CDR3 residues: CASSLVEQQNTEAFF. The CDR3 nucleotides are TGTGCCAGCAGCTTAGTGGAACAGCAAAACACTGAAGCTTTCTTT. Variable domain in full (rest from reference TRBV7-9 and TRBJ1-1): DTGVSQNPRHKITKRGQNVTFRCDPISEHNRLYWYRQTLGQGPEFLTYFQNEAQLEKSRLLSDRFSAERPKGSFSTLEIQRTEQGDSAMYLCASSLVEQQNTEAFFGQGTRLTVV.

CDR3 in DNA: TGTGCTAGTGGACGGGTCACAGGACCAAGGGACGAGCAGTACTTC. This sequence encodes CASGRVTGPRDEQYF. V and J are TRBV12-5 and TRBJ2-7, with TRBD1 as a possible D gene (5 bases). CDR3 size: 15 residues. Germline CDR1 is LGHNT and CDR2 is FRNRAP. The V end lost 6 bases, the J end lost 5 bases, and 20 bases lay between the germline ends.

This clone was picked up one time. The rearrangement uses TRBV5-1 and TRBJ2-6, with D possibly TRBD2 on 5 matching bases. Trimming took 4 bases from V and 0 from J, leaving 11 bases between them. Germline CDR1 reads SGHRS; CDR2 reads YFSETQ. CDR3 size: 16 residues. The chain's CDR3 is CASSPSTNSGANVLTF. Here the CDR3 DNA reads TGCGCCAGCAGCCCCTCGACTAACTCTGGGGCCAACGTCCTGACTTTC. The variable domain in full, completed from reference TRBV5-1 and TRBJ2-6, reads KAGVTQTPRYLIKTRGQQVTLSCSPISGHRSVSWYQQTPGQGLQFLFEYFSETQRNKGNFPGRFSGRQFSNSRSEMNVSTLELGDSALYLCASSPSTNSGANVLTFGAGSRLTVL.